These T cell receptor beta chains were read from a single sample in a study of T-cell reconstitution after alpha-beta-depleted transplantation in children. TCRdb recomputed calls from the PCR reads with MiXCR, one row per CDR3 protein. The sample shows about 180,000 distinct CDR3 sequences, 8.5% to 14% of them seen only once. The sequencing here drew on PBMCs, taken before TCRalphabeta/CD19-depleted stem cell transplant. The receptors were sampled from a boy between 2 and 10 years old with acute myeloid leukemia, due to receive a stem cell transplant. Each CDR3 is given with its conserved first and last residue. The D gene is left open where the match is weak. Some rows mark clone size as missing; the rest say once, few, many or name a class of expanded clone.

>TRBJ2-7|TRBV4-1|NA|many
CASSRDPTGPVEF
TGCGCCAGCAGCCGAGACCCCACAGGCCCCGTCGAGTTC
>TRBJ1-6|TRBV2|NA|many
CASFQGNNSPLHF
TGTGCCAGCTTCCAAGGAAATAATTCACCCCTCCACTTT
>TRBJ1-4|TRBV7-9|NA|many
CASSPHAFANEKLFF
TGTGCCAGCAGCCCCCATGCGTTCGCTAATGAAAAACTGTTTTTT
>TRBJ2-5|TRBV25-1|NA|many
CASSDVEKEQETQYF
TGTGCCAGCAGTGATGTGGAGAAGGAGCAAGAGACCCAGTACTTC
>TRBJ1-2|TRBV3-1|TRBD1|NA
CATSLPGQDHGYTF
TGTGCCACCTCCCTCCCGGGACAGGACCATGGCTACACCTTC
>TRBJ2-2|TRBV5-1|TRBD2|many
CASSFGGGGTGELFF
TGCGCCAGCAGCTTCGGCGGGGGGGGCACCGGGGAGCTGTTTTTT
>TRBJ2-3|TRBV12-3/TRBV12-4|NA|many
CASMWDGTDTQYF
TGTGCCAGCATGTGGGACGGCACAGATACGCAGTATTTT
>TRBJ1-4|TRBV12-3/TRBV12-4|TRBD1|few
CTSSPGTGFGINDEKLFF
TGTACCAGCAGTCCCGGGACAGGGTTCGGCATCAATGATGAAAAACTGTTTTTT
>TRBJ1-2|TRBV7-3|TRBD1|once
CASSLPWDRGYGDTF
TGTGCCAGCAGCTTACCCTGGGACAGGGGGTACGGCGACACCTTC
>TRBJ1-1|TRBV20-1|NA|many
CSAIGIAGAFF
TGCAGTGCTATAGGGATTGCGGGAGCTTTCTTT
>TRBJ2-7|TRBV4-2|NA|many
CASSQEAVSYEQYF
TGTGCCAGCAGCCAAGAGGCAGTCTCCTACGAGCAGTACTTC
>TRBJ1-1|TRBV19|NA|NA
CASSWVTEAFF
TGTGCCAGTAGTTGGGTGACCGAAGCTTTCTTT
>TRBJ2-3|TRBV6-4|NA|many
CASSHGIGSDTQYF
TGTGCCAGCAGCCACGGGATCGGGTCCGATACGCAGTATTTT
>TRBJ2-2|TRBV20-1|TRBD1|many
CSAAAPQGMLELFF
TGCAGTGCAGCGGCCCCACAGGGGATGCTGGAGCTGTTTTTT
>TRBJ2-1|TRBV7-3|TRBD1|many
CASSTPGQYNEQFF
TGTGCCAGCAGCACTCCGGGACAGTACAATGAGCAGTTCTTC
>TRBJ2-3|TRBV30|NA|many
CAWSQPRRIADTQYF
TGTGCCTGGAGTCAACCCCGGAGGATTGCAGATACGCAGTATTTT
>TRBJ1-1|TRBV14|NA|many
CASSQDPGIPDTEAFF
TGTGCCAGCAGCCAAGATCCAGGGATACCGGACACTGAAGCTTTCTTT
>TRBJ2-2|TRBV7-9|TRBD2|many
CASSSRTSGTGGELFF
TGTGCCAGCAGCAGCCGGACTAGCGGGACGGGCGGGGAGCTGTTTTTT
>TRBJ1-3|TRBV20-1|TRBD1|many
CSAPRQGVSGNTIYF
TGCAGTGCTCCAAGACAGGGGGTGTCCGGAAACACCATATATTTT
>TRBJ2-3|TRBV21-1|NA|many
CASSKVREASTDTQYF
TGTGCCAGCAGCAAAGTAAGGGAGGCTAGCACAGATACGCAGTATTTT
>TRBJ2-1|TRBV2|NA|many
CAIKGLAEGEQFF
TGTGCCATAAAGGGATTAGCGGAAGGTGAGCAGTTCTTC
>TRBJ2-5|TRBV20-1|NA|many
CSAPGLRSF
TGCAGTGCTCCGGGACTTAGGTCCTTC
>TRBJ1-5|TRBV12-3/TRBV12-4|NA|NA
CASSYGYSNQPQHF
TGTGCTAGCAGTTACGGGTATAGCAATCAGCCCCAGCATTTT
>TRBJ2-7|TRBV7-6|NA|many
CASSPGTEAYEQYF
TGTGCCAGCAGCCCGGGGACGGAAGCCTACGAGCAGTACTTC
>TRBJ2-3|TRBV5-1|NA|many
CASRPGTGTDTQYF
TGCGCCAGCAGGCCTGGGACGGGCACAGATACGCAGTATTTT
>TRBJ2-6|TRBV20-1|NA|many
CSAPDRSTGANVLTF
TGCAGTGCACCGGACCGTTCCACTGGGGCCAACGTCCTGACTTTC
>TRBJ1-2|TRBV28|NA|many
CASSYTDGGYGYTF
TGTGCCAGCAGCTACACCGACGGGGGCTATGGCTACACCTTC
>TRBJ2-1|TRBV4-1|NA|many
CASSQDRDNEQFF
TGCGCCAGCAGCCAAGATCGGGACAATGAGCAGTTCTTC
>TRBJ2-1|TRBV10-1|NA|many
CASSENNEQFF
TGCGCCAGCAGTGAGAACAATGAGCAGTTCTTC
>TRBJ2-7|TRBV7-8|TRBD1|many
CASSIGTGRPYEQYF
TGTGCCAGCAGCATCGGGACAGGGCGACCCTACGAGCAGTACTTC
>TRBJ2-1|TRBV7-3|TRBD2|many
CASSFLAGALSEQFF
TGTGCCAGCAGCTTTCTAGCGGGGGCTCTAAGTGAGCAGTTCTTC
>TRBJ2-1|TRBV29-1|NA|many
CSVGLVHGGSEQFF
TGCAGCGTTGGGCTAGTCCACGGAGGCAGTGAGCAGTTCTTC
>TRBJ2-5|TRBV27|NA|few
CASSPRQVQETQYF
TGTGCCAGCAGCCCAAGACAGGTACAAGAGACCCAGTACTTC
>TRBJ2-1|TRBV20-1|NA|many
CSARVLTSWYEQFF
TGCAGTGCTAGAGTGTTAACTAGCTGGTATGAGCAGTTCTTC
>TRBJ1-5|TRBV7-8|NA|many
CASSLDRSVRSNQPQHF
TGTGCCAGCAGCTTAGACAGGTCGGTTAGGAGCAATCAGCCCCAGCATTTT
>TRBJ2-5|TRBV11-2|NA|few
CASSLFGQGRETQYF
TGTGCCAGCAGCTTATTCGGCCAGGGAAGGGAGACCCAGTACTTC
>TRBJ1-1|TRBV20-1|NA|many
CSATPGIEAFF
TGCAGTGCTACGCCAGGGATTGAAGCTTTCTTT
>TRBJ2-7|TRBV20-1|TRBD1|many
CSASLRGPRTYEQYF
TGCAGTGCTAGCCTCAGGGGGCCCAGGACCTACGAGCAGTACTTC
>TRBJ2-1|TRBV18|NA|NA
CASEASKGEQFF
TGTGCCAGCGAAGCCTCTAAGGGTGAGCAGTTCTTC
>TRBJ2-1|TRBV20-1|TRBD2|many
CSAREAGGYNEQFF
TGCAGTGCTAGAGAAGCGGGAGGGTACAATGAGCAGTTCTTC
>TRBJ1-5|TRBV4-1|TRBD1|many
CASSQGTDRGQQPQHF
TGCGCCAGCAGCCAAGGAACTGACAGGGGGCAACAGCCCCAGCATTTT
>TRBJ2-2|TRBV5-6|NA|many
CASSWGQNTGELFF
TGTGCCAGCAGCTGGGGACAGAACACCGGGGAGCTGTTTTTT
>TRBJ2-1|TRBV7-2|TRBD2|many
CASSLTRTSAHNEQFF
TGTGCCAGCAGCTTAACTCGGACTAGCGCCCACAATGAGCAGTTCTTC
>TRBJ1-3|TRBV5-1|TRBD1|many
CASSSTGASGNTIYF
TGCGCCAGCAGTTCCACAGGGGCCTCTGGAAACACCATATATTTT
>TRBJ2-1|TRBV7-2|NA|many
CASSSEGGFIGREQFF
TGTGCCAGCAGCTCTGAGGGGGGATTCATAGGGCGTGAGCAGTTCTTC
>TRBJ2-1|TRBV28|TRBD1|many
CASGGDRDYNEQFF
TGTGCCAGCGGCGGGGACAGGGACTACAATGAGCAGTTCTTC
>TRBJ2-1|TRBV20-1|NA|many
CTPWGTADSYNEQFF
TGCACTCCCTGGGGGACGGCAGACTCCTACAATGAGCAGTTCTTC
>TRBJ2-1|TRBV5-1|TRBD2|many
CASSLPGTTYNEQFF
TGCGCCAGCAGCTTACCCGGGACTACTTACAATGAGCAGTTCTTC
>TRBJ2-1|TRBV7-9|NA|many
CASSLDGYNEQFF
TGTGCCAGCAGCTTAGACGGCTACAATGAGCAGTTCTTC
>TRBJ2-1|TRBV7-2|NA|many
CASTPSQRPWNEQFF
TGTGCCAGCACCCCATCCCAGCGCCCATGGAATGAGCAGTTCTTC
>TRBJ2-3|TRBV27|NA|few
CASSFLTSGKSTDTQYF
TGTGCCAGCAGTTTCCTCACCTCAGGGAAGAGCACAGATACGCAGTATTTT
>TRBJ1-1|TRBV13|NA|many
CASSLRRVNTEAFF
TGTGCCAGCAGCTTGAGGCGGGTGAACACTGAAGCTTTCTTT
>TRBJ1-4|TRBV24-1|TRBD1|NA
CATSDSRTGGEKLFF
TGTGCCACCAGTGATTCCCGGACAGGGGGTGAAAAACTGTTTTTT
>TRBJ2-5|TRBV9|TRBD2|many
CASSAGLAEIVPETQYF
TGTGCCAGCAGCGCCGGACTAGCGGAAATAGTTCCAGAGACCCAGTACTTC
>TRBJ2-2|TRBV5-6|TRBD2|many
CASRGLAGTGELFF
TGTGCCAGCAGGGGACTAGCGGGCACCGGGGAGCTGTTTTTT
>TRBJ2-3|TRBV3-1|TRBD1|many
CASSYGQVGDTQYF
TGTGCCAGCAGCTACGGACAGGTAGGAGATACGCAGTATTTT
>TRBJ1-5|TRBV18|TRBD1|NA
CASSQGIRGQRYQPQHF
TGTGCCAGCTCACAGGGGATTAGGGGGCAGAGATATCAGCCCCAGCATTTT
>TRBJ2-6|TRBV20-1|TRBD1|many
CSARHYRDRPSSGANVLTF
TGCAGTGCTAGGCATTACCGGGACAGACCTAGCTCTGGGGCCAACGTCCTGACTTTC
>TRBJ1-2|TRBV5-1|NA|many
CASSLAVGGGNYGYTF
TGCGCCAGCAGCTTGGCCGTAGGTGGAGGGAATTATGGCTACACCTTC